Many counts were recorded for the clone carrying this T cell receptor beta chain. What it binds is unknown. Per the germline V gene, CDR1 is DFQATT and CDR2 is SNEGSKA (reference sequence). V was pared by 5 bases and J by 6 bases, with 5 bases of the junction left unmatched. The CDR3 is 13 residues long. The sample originates from a study of T-cell memory formation after mild COVID-19. Study background: Largely, TCR clusters stayed within a single donor. Study-wide results and caveats: Shrinking CD4+ clones were chiefly CM and EM; CD8+ ones were chiefly EMRA.

TCRdb re-called the 5' RACE reads through MiXCR, storing one row per CDR3 protein. The sample lists about 360,000 distinct CDR3 sequences; around 14% were seen once. The sequence was obtained from a man aged 18-30 years who had mild COVID-19 (a few samples of this study predate the infection). Cell type and time point are not known. The V gene is TRBV20-1, the J gene TRBJ1-5; 9 bases fit TRBD1. The source material was PBMCs or a T cell subset sorted from them (not recorded which). In DNA, the CDR3 is TGCAGTGCTGCACAGGGGGCTGGTCAGCCCCAGCATTTT. This gives the protein CSAAQGAGQPQHF.